This T cell receptor beta chain was captured in a study of T-cell memory formation after mild COVID-19. Study-wide findings and caveats: A balance of CD4 and CD8 characterized clones contracting day 15 to 85, whereas later expanders leaned CD4+. Within pre-infection memory, some responding clones were found, suggesting cross-reactive memory joined.

CDR3 size: 13 residues. CDR1 is LGHNT, CDR2 FRNRAP, per germline. V was shortened by 5 bases and J by 5 bases, with 11 bases between the two germline ends. TCR alpha and TCR beta cDNA libraries with sample barcodes and UMIs came from 5'RACE using constant-segment primers. TCRdb independently ran MiXCR on the 5' RACE reads; one entry per CDR3 protein. The top ten clones hold around 2% of a sample with about 270,000 distinct CDR3 sequences, about 16% of them seen once. As for this clonotype: Its specificity is not known.

The source is an adult woman who had mild COVID-19 (a few samples of this study predate the infection). Cell type and time point are not known. The source material was PBMCs or a T cell subset sorted from them (not recorded which). V usage is TRBV12-5 and J usage is TRBJ2-3, with D perhaps given as TRBD1 or TRBD2 (6 bases each). The CDR3 here is CASGAGGKDTQYF. CDR3 DNA: TGTGCTAGTGGTGCCGGGGGCAAAGATACGCAGTATTTT.